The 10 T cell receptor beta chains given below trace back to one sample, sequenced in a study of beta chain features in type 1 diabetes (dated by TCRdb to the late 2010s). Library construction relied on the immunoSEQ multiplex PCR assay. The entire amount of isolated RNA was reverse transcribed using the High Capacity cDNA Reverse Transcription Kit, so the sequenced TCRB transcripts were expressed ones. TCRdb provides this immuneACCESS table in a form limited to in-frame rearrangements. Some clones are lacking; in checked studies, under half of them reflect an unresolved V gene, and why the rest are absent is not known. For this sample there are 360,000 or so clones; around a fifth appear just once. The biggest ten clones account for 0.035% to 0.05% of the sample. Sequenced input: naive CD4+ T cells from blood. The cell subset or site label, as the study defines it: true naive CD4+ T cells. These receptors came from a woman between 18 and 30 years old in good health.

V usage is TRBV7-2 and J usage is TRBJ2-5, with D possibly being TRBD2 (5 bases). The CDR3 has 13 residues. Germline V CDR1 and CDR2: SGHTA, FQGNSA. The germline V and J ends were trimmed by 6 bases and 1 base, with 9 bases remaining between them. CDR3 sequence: CASSSAGQETQYF. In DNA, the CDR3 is TGTGCCAGCAGTTCGGCGGGCCAAGAGACCCAGTACTTC.

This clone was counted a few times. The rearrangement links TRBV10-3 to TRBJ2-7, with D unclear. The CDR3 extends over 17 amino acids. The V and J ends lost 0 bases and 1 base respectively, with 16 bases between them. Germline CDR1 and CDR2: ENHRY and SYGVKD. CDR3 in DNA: TGTGCCATCAGTGAGTCAAGTAGGATAGCTGATTCCTACGAGCAGTACTTC. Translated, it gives CAISESSRIADSYEQYF.

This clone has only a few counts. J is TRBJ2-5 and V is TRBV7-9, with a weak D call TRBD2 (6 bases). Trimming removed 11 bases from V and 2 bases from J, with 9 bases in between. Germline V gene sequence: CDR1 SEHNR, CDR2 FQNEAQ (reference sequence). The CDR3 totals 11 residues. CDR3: CAAGSQETQYF. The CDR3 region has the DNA TGTGCCGCGGGATCGCAAGAGACCCAGTACTTC.

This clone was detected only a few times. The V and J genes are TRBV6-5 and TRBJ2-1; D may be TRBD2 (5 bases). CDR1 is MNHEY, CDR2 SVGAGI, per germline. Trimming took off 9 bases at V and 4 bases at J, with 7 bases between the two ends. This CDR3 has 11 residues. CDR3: CASGGYNEQFF. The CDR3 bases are TGTGCCAGTGGCGGGTACAATGAGCAGTTCTTC.

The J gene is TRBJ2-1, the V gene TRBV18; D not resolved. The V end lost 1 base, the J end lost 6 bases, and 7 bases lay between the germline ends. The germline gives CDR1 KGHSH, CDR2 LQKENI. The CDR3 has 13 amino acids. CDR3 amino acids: CASSPRSGNEQFF. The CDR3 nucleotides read TGTGCCAGCTCACCACGATCGGGCAATGAGCAGTTCTTC.

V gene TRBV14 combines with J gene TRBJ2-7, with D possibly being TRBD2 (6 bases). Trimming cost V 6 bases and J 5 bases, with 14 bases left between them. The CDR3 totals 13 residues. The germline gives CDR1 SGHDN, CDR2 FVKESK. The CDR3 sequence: CASSRGEENEQYF. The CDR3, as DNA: TGTGCCAGCAGTAGAGGGGAGGAGAACGAGCAGTACTTC.

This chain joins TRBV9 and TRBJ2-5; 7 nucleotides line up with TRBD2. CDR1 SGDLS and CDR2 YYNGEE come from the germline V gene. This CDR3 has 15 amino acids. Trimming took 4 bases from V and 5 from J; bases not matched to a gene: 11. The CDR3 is CASSLRRGVTETQYF. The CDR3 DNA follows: TGTGCCAGCAGCTTAAGACGGGGGGTGACGGAGACCCAGTACTTC.

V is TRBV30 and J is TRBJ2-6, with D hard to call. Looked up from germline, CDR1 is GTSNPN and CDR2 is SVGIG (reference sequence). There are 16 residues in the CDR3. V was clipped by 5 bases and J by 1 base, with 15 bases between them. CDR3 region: CAWDPAGRSGANVLTF. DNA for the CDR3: TGTGCCTGGGATCCGGCAGGCCGATCTGGGGCCAACGTCCTGACTTTC.

The chain's CDR3 is CASKLLGQGNTEAFF. The CDR3 DNA reads TGTGCCAGCAAACTCTTGGGACAGGGGAACACTGAAGCTTTCTTT. The rearrangement uses TRBV6-6 and TRBJ1-1; the match to TRBD1 covers 9 bases. Germline-derived CDR1 and CDR2 are MNHNY and SVGAGI (reference sequence). The CDR3 covers 15 residues. Germline trimming cut 7 bases from V and 1 base from J; bases unmatched to any gene: 7.

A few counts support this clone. Written as DNA, the CDR3 is TGTGCCATCAGTGAGGCCAGGATTTCCTACGAGCAGTACTTC. Its protein is CAISEARISYEQYF. The chain links TRBV10-3 to TRBJ2-7; D gene ambiguous. This CDR3 has 14 amino acids. Trimming pared 2 bases from V and 1 base from J, leaving 9 bases between. The germline CDR1 and CDR2 sequences are ENHRY and SYGVKD.